The clone carrying this T cell receptor beta chain was found once. The PCR was carried out with 60 Vbeta primers and 13 Jbeta primers. Libraries were prepared by immunoSEQ multiplex PCR; TCRdb keeps only in-frame clonotypes and omits some of them. Of roughly 130,000 clones listed, 74% were seen once; the top ten hold roughly 4%. The data belong to a study of cytomegalovirus exposure and HLA in healthy donors. Germline CDR1 reads LNHDA; CDR2 reads SQIVND (reference sequence). This CDR3 has 14 residues. J was trimmed by 1 base and V by 7 bases; bases with no gene match: 1. The chain combines TRBV19 with TRBJ2-1, with 10 nucleotides matching TRBD2. The clonotype originates from a man between 18 and 35 years old in good health and CMV-seropositive. The sample was PBMCs. CDR3 sequence reads: CASIAGGSYNEQFF. In nucleotides, the CDR3 is TGTGCCAGTATAGCGGGGGGTTCCTACAATGAGCAGTTCTTC.